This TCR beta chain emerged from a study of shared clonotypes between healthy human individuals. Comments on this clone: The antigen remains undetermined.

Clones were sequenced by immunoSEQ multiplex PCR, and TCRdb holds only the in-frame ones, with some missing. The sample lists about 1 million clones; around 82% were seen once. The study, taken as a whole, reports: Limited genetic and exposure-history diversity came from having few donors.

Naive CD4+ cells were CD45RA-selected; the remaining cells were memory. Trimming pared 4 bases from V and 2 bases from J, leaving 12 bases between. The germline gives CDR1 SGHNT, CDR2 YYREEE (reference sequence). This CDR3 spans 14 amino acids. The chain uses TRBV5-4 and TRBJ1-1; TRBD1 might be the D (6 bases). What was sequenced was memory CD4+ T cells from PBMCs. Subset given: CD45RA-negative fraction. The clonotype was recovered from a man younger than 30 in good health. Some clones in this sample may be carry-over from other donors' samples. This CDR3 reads CASSTGQINTEAFF. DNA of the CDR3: TGTGCCAGCAGCACGGGACAAATAAACACTGAAGCTTTCTTT.